This T cell receptor (beta chain) was found in a study of cytomegalovirus exposure and HLA in healthy donors. Notes on this clone: Its antigen is currently unknown.

13 Jbeta primers and 60 Vbeta primers were used for the PCR. The protocol was immunoSEQ multiplex PCR, while the TCRdb copy is restricted to in-frame clones and leaves out a portion. This sample has 50,000 to 60,000 clones, with 60% to 80% found just once. General study findings and limits: Later analysis demonstrated an association between a missense DCLRE1C variant and TCR beta V- and J-gene trimming. Later, TCR association rates were found to vary by HLA locus, highest for DRB1 and lowest for HLA-C. Later work found most CMV-associated TCR beta chains apparently HLA-restricted.

After removal of 1 base from V and 1 base from J, the junction contained 7 bases not matched to a gene. This CDR3 is 16 amino acids long. The germline CDR1 and CDR2 sequences are GTSNPN and SVGIG (reference sequence). The receptor's source is a middle-aged woman in good health and CMV-seropositive. The chain employs TRBV30 and TRBJ2-3, with TRBD2 matching 8 bases. Sequencing was done on a sample of PBMCs. In DNA form, the CDR3 reads TGTGCCTGGAGTGACCCCCTGCGGGGGGGCACAGATACGCAGTATTTT. It translates to CAWSDPLRGGTDTQYF. The whole variable domain, filled in from reference TRBV30 and TRBJ2-3, reads SQTIHQWPATLVQPVGSPLSLECTVEGTSNPNLYWYRQAAGRGLQLLFYSVGIGQISSEVPQNLSASRPQDRQFILSSKKLLLSDSGFYLCAWSDPLRGGTDTQYFGPGTRLTVL.